This note documents a single T cell receptor beta chain sequence. The data were obtained in a study of control samples from healthy donors and cancer patients. Libraries were prepared by immunoSEQ multiplex PCR; TCRdb keeps only in-frame clonotypes and omits some of them. This table has about 220,000 clones, around 94% appearing once. This CDR3 has 15 residues. This sequence joins TRBV21-1 and TRBJ2-7; TRBD2 is the table's D call, not checked against the DNA. TRBV21-1 is classified as a pseudogene. This TCR was recovered from a man aged 45 to 65 in good health. The material sequenced was blood. The CDR3 region has the DNA TGTGCCAGCAGCAAAGAGGGAGACGTTAACTACGAGCAGTACGTC. The encoded protein is CASSKEGDVNYEQYV.